Listed below are T cell receptor beta chains from one sample, sequenced in a study of T cells in Graves' hyperthyroidism and ophthalmopathy. MiXCR was run by TCRdb on the multiplex PCR reads, yielding one entry per CDR3 protein. The sample carries hundreds of thousands of distinct CDR3 sequences, over 15% recorded once. The material sequenced was blood. All receptors come from a woman in her late teens or twenties with Graves' hyperthyroidism. CDR3s include the opening cysteine and the closing phenylalanine or tryptophan. Each record gives: CDR3 length, clone size, D gene, J gene, V gene, CDR3 DNA, CDR3 protein. A D gene is named only where the DNA matches it firmly. Some rows have no size entry. The others give once, few or many, or a class for an expanded clone.

len: 16; abundance: many; d_gene: .; j_gene: TRBJ2-1; v_gene: TRBV2; CDR3nt: TGTGCCAGCAGTGCCCCTAGCCAAGACCTATACAATGAGCAGTTCTTC; CDR3aa: CASSAPSQDLYNEQFF
len: 15; abundance: few; d_gene: .; j_gene: TRBJ2-6; v_gene: TRBV5-1; CDR3nt: TGCGCCAGCAGCTTGGAGGGCGGTGGGGCCAACGTCCTGACTTTC; CDR3aa: CASSLEGGGANVLTF
len: 17; abundance: many; d_gene: TRBD1; j_gene: TRBJ1-2; v_gene: TRBV27; CDR3nt: TGTGCCAGCAGTTTCTACGTCCGGGACAGGGGGCCTTATGGCTACACCTTC; CDR3aa: CASSFYVRDRGPYGYTF
len: 17; abundance: .; d_gene: .; j_gene: TRBJ2-7; v_gene: TRBV27; CDR3nt: TGTGCCAGCAGTGACAGGGTTTTTAGCGGAAGCGGGTACGAGCAGTACTTC; CDR3aa: CASSDRVFSGSGYEQYF
len: 14; abundance: .; d_gene: .; j_gene: TRBJ2-7; v_gene: TRBV29-1; CDR3nt: TGCAGCGTCCGATTCCGGTCAGGGGTGTACGAGCAGTACTTC; CDR3aa: CSVRFRSGVYEQYF
len: 15; abundance: .; d_gene: .; j_gene: TRBJ1-2; v_gene: TRBV4-3; CDR3nt: TGCGCCAGCAGCCAAGATGTGTCCGGGAACTATGGCTACACCTTC; CDR3aa: CASSQDVSGNYGYTF
len: 9; abundance: many; d_gene: .; j_gene: TRBJ2-1; v_gene: TRBV24-1; CDR3nt: TGTGCCACCCGTCATGAGCAGTTCTTC; CDR3aa: CATRHEQFF
len: 14; abundance: .; d_gene: .; j_gene: TRBJ1-1; v_gene: TRBV25-1; CDR3nt: TGTGCCAGCAGTGGACTGGGGTTGGACACTGAAGCTTTCTTT; CDR3aa: CASSGLGLDTEAFF
len: 15; abundance: .; d_gene: TRBD1; j_gene: TRBJ1-4; v_gene: TRBV7-9; CDR3nt: TGTGCCAGCAGCTTGGGACAGGGGGCGCCTGAAAAACTGTTTTTT; CDR3aa: CASSLGQGAPEKLFF
len: 12; abundance: once; d_gene: .; j_gene: TRBJ2-7; v_gene: TRBV20-1; CDR3nt: TGCAGTGCTACCAGGGCTGGGGGCGAGCAGTACTTC; CDR3aa: CSATRAGGEQYF
len: 14; abundance: many; d_gene: TRBD2; j_gene: TRBJ2-7; v_gene: TRBV2; CDR3nt: TGTGCCAGCAGCCTACTAGCGACGCCCTACGAGCAGTACTTC; CDR3aa: CASSLLATPYEQYF
len: 14; abundance: few; d_gene: TRBD1; j_gene: TRBJ2-1; v_gene: TRBV10-1; CDR3nt: TGCGCCAGCAGTGTGTCAGGGGGATGGAATGAGCAGTTCTTC; CDR3aa: CASSVSGGWNEQFF
len: 14; abundance: many; d_gene: .; j_gene: TRBJ2-1; v_gene: TRBV5-1; CDR3nt: TGCGCCAGCAGCTTCGGGGGGCCAGGGAATGAGCAGTTCTTC; CDR3aa: CASSFGGPGNEQFF
len: 14; abundance: .; d_gene: .; j_gene: TRBJ2-2; v_gene: TRBV12-3/TRBV12-4; CDR3nt: TGTGCCAGCGCGACACGGCCGAACACCGGGGAGCTGTTTTTT; CDR3aa: CASATRPNTGELFF
len: 15; abundance: .; d_gene: .; j_gene: TRBJ1-6; v_gene: TRBV28; CDR3nt: TGTGCCAGCAGAAATCAGGGTTCCTATAATTCACCCCTCCACTTT; CDR3aa: CASRNQGSYNSPLHF
len: 17; abundance: many; d_gene: .; j_gene: TRBJ2-5; v_gene: TRBV30; CDR3nt: TGTGCCTGGAGCGGGGTGGGGGCTAGCGGCTACTCAGGGACCCAGTACTTC; CDR3aa: CAWSGVGASGYSGTQYF
len: 16; abundance: many; d_gene: .; j_gene: TRBJ2-3; v_gene: TRBV12-3/TRBV12-4; CDR3nt: TGTGCCAGCAGTTTAGTCGCGGGGCCTAGCACAGATACGCAGTATTTT; CDR3aa: CASSLVAGPSTDTQYF
len: 16; abundance: few; d_gene: .; j_gene: TRBJ2-7; v_gene: TRBV28; CDR3nt: TGTGCCAGCAGTTTTTTTTACCGGACAAGCAGTTACGAGCAGTACTTC; CDR3aa: CASSFFYRTSSYEQYF
len: 15; abundance: .; d_gene: .; j_gene: TRBJ2-2; v_gene: TRBV15; CDR3nt: TGTGCCACCAGCAGAGTTCAGGACGGCACCGGGGAGCTGTTTTTT; CDR3aa: CATSRVQDGTGELFF
len: 15; abundance: many; d_gene: .; j_gene: TRBJ1-5; v_gene: TRBV5-1; CDR3nt: TGCGCCAGCAGCTTGGCGGGGGGCCGCAATCAGCCCCAGCATTTT; CDR3aa: CASSLAGGRNQPQHF
len: 15; abundance: many; d_gene: .; j_gene: TRBJ1-1; v_gene: TRBV12-3/TRBV12-4; CDR3nt: TGTGCCAGCAGCCCAAACAGGGTCAAAATCCGTGAAGCTTTCTTT; CDR3aa: CASSPNRVKIREAFF
len: 11; abundance: many; d_gene: .; j_gene: TRBJ1-2; v_gene: TRBV7-2; CDR3nt: TGTGCCAGCAGCTTAGGGTGGGGCTACACCTTC; CDR3aa: CASSLGWGYTF
len: 16; abundance: .; d_gene: .; j_gene: TRBJ2-5; v_gene: TRBV27; CDR3nt: TGTGCCAGCAGTTTATCGGGCAGGAGCACTAAACCAGTGGGGTACTTC; CDR3aa: CASSLSGRSTKPVGYF
len: 14; abundance: many; d_gene: .; j_gene: TRBJ1-6; v_gene: TRBV7-9; CDR3nt: TGTGCCAGCGGAGGGGCCGCGTCCAATTCACCCCTCCACTTT; CDR3aa: CASGGAASNSPLHF
len: 14; abundance: many; d_gene: TRBD1; j_gene: TRBJ2-7; v_gene: TRBV28; CDR3nt: TGTGCCAGCAGTAGCGGACAGGGGTTATACGAGCAGTACTTC; CDR3aa: CASSSGQGLYEQYF
len: 15; abundance: many; d_gene: TRBD1; j_gene: TRBJ1-1; v_gene: TRBV11-3; CDR3nt: TGTGCCAGCAGCTCCCAAGGGGGACAGAGGACTGAAGCTTTCTTT; CDR3aa: CASSSQGGQRTEAFF
len: 14; abundance: .; d_gene: TRBD2; j_gene: TRBJ2-7; v_gene: TRBV19; CDR3nt: TGTGCCAGTAGTATGAGGGCTAGCGGGACGGAGCAGTACTTC; CDR3aa: CASSMRASGTEQYF
len: 15; abundance: .; d_gene: .; j_gene: TRBJ1-4; v_gene: TRBV15; CDR3nt: TGTGCCACCAGCAGAGTTTCAGTCGGTAATGAAAAACTGTTTTTT; CDR3aa: CATSRVSVGNEKLFF
len: 14; abundance: many; d_gene: .; j_gene: TRBJ1-4; v_gene: TRBV2; CDR3nt: TGTGCCAGCAGCCCGGGACGGGAGAATGAAAAACTGTTTTTT; CDR3aa: CASSPGRENEKLFF
len: 18; abundance: many; d_gene: .; j_gene: TRBJ2-1; v_gene: TRBV6-2/TRBV6-3; CDR3nt: TGTGCCAGCAGTTACCCGTGGAGGACCGAGAGCTCCTACAATGAGCAGTTCTTC; CDR3aa: CASSYPWRTESSYNEQFF
len: 13; abundance: many; d_gene: .; j_gene: TRBJ2-1; v_gene: TRBV29-1; CDR3nt: TGCAGCGGGAGGGCCCCATCGCCCAATGAGCAGTTCTTC; CDR3aa: CSGRAPSPNEQFF
len: 15; abundance: many; d_gene: .; j_gene: TRBJ1-1; v_gene: TRBV5-1; CDR3nt: TGCGCCAGCAGCTTGGGCCTAGCTGGATACACTGAAGCTTTCTTT; CDR3aa: CASSLGLAGYTEAFF
len: 14; abundance: many; d_gene: .; j_gene: TRBJ2-5; v_gene: TRBV3-1; CDR3nt: TGTGCCAGCAGCTCACGACTAGGCCAAGAGACCCAGTACTTC; CDR3aa: CASSSRLGQETQYF
len: 15; abundance: many; d_gene: .; j_gene: TRBJ2-1; v_gene: TRBV20-1; CDR3nt: TGCAGTGCTAGAGATCGGGCCTATTCCTACAATGAGCAGTTCTTC; CDR3aa: CSARDRAYSYNEQFF
len: 13; abundance: .; d_gene: .; j_gene: TRBJ1-1; v_gene: TRBV29-1; CDR3nt: TGCAGCGTTGATGGCAGCCCGAACACTGAAGCTTTCTTT; CDR3aa: CSVDGSPNTEAFF
len: 15; abundance: .; d_gene: TRBD2; j_gene: TRBJ2-2; v_gene: TRBV7-2; CDR3nt: TGTGCCAGCAGCTTAGGGCGGGAGTTCACCGGGGAGCTGTTTTTT; CDR3aa: CASSLGREFTGELFF
len: 16; abundance: .; d_gene: .; j_gene: TRBJ2-5; v_gene: TRBV12-3/TRBV12-4; CDR3nt: TGTGCCAGCAGGATGGATTGGACAGGAGGGCGGGAGACCCAGTACTTC; CDR3aa: CASRMDWTGGRETQYF
len: 16; abundance: many; d_gene: .; j_gene: TRBJ1-5; v_gene: TRBV7-8; CDR3nt: TGTGCCAGCAGCTTACAGGGGTTCGATTTTAATCAGCCCCAGCATTTT; CDR3aa: CASSLQGFDFNQPQHF
len: 15; abundance: few; d_gene: TRBD1; j_gene: TRBJ2-7; v_gene: TRBV6-1; CDR3nt: TGTGCCAGCAGCCTAGGTGGACAGGAGGCCTACGAGCAGTACTTC; CDR3aa: CASSLGGQEAYEQYF
len: 14; abundance: .; d_gene: .; j_gene: TRBJ1-1; v_gene: TRBV5-1; CDR3nt: TGCGCCAGCAGCTTGGAAGCTGTAGGACAGCCGGCTTTCTTT; CDR3aa: CASSLEAVGQPAFF
len: 15; abundance: .; d_gene: TRBD1; j_gene: TRBJ2-7; v_gene: TRBV7-2; CDR3nt: TGTGCCAGCAGCCAAGGACAGGGTTATGTAAACGAGCAGTACTTC; CDR3aa: CASSQGQGYVNEQYF
len: 15; abundance: .; d_gene: TRBD1; j_gene: TRBJ1-6; v_gene: TRBV20-1; CDR3nt: TGCAGTGCTAGAGAAGACAGGGGGAATTATTCACCCCTCCACTTT; CDR3aa: CSAREDRGNYSPLHF
len: 14; abundance: .; d_gene: TRBD1; j_gene: TRBJ1-6; v_gene: TRBV12-3/TRBV12-4; CDR3nt: TGTGCCAGCAGACCCGGACAGGGTGGTTCACCCCTCCACTTT; CDR3aa: CASRPGQGGSPLHF
len: 15; abundance: .; d_gene: TRBD1; j_gene: TRBJ1-1; v_gene: TRBV9; CDR3nt: TGTGCCAGCAGCGTAGGGGGGGCAGGGGGCACTGAAGCTTTCTTT; CDR3aa: CASSVGGAGGTEAFF
len: 14; abundance: many; d_gene: .; j_gene: TRBJ2-5; v_gene: TRBV24-1; CDR3nt: TGTGCCACCAGTCAGACCGGGTTTGAGAAGACCCAGTACTTC; CDR3aa: CATSQTGFEKTQYF
len: 17; abundance: many; d_gene: TRBD2; j_gene: TRBJ2-1; v_gene: TRBV28; CDR3nt: TGTGCCAGCAGTTTAGGGACTAGCGGGGTTTCCTACAATGAGCAGTTCTTC; CDR3aa: CASSLGTSGVSYNEQFF
len: 14; abundance: many; d_gene: .; j_gene: TRBJ1-1; v_gene: TRBV29-1; CDR3nt: TGCAGCGCAGGGGTCGGGGGAATGAACACTGAAGCTTTCTTT; CDR3aa: CSAGVGGMNTEAFF
len: 11; abundance: few; d_gene: .; j_gene: TRBJ2-3; v_gene: TRBV2; CDR3nt: TGTGCCACCATTGGGCAGGAGACGCAGTATTTT; CDR3aa: CATIGQETQYF
len: 13; abundance: .; d_gene: .; j_gene: TRBJ2-3; v_gene: TRBV29-1; CDR3nt: TGCAGCGTTGTCCCCGGCGGAATCGATACGCAGTATTTT; CDR3aa: CSVVPGGIDTQYF
len: 13; abundance: many; d_gene: TRBD1; j_gene: TRBJ2-7; v_gene: TRBV10-3; CDR3nt: TGTGCCACCGCGGGACAGGGGGCCTACGAGCAGTACTTC; CDR3aa: CATAGQGAYEQYF
len: 16; abundance: few; d_gene: .; j_gene: TRBJ1-6; v_gene: TRBV7-9; CDR3nt: TGTGCCAGCAGCTCTCTTTCGGGGATCAATAATTCACCCCTCCACTTT; CDR3aa: CASSSLSGINNSPLHF
len: 16; abundance: few; d_gene: .; j_gene: TRBJ2-3; v_gene: TRBV27; CDR3nt: TGTGCCAGCAGTGAGTTGGGAACATTCCCCGCGGATACGCAGTATTTT; CDR3aa: CASSELGTFPADTQYF
len: 13; abundance: many; d_gene: TRBD1; j_gene: TRBJ2-7; v_gene: TRBV29-1; CDR3nt: TGCAGCGTTGAGGGGACAGTAGGAGACGAGCAGTACTTC; CDR3aa: CSVEGTVGDEQYF
len: 12; abundance: many; d_gene: .; j_gene: TRBJ2-3; v_gene: TRBV18; CDR3nt: TGTGCCAGCTCCACGGGGTTAGATACGCAGTATTTT; CDR3aa: CASSTGLDTQYF